The 30 T cell receptor beta chains presented below share a single source sample, sequenced in a study of naive and memory T cell subsets. These TCRs are of unknown antigen specificity. Study outcomes and limitations: Possibly reflecting memory cells re-expressing CD45RA, a few larger clonotypes occurred in naive repertoires, especially CD8.

The beta constant-region primer was an equimolar mix of two oligonucleotides covering TRBC1 and TRBC2. Four rounds of PCR amplified the ligated cDNA using nested alpha and beta constant-region primers plus SP2. TCRdb re-analysed the UMI-ligation and nested PCR reads in MiXCR, keeping a single row per CDR3 protein. The data show 98,000 or so distinct CDR3 sequences, roughly 15% seen once. Sequencing used naive CD8+ T cells from blood. All receptors derive from a human donor in good health.

In this sample, this clonotype turned up a few times. This sequence joins TRBV5-5 and TRBJ2-4, with 11 bases identical to TRBD2. Per the germline V gene, CDR1 is SGHKS and CDR2 is YYEKEE (reference sequence). J lost 6 bases, V lost 3 bases, and 8 bases had no gene match. The CDR3 length is 16 residues. The DNA for the CDR3 is TGTGCCAGCAGCTACCCGGGGCTAGCGGGAGGAAACATTCAGTACTTC. It yields the protein CASSYPGLAGGNIQYF.

The chain combines TRBV11-2 with TRBJ1-1; TRBD1 is a possible D gene (5 bases). Trimming removed 0 bases from V and 0 bases from J, with 8 bases in between. This CDR3 comprises 15 residues. CDR1 is SGHAT, CDR2 FQNNGV, per germline. CDR3: CASSLEGRVNTEAFF. The CDR3 DNA reads TGTGCCAGCAGCTTAGAAGGCAGGGTGAACACTGAAGCTTTCTTT.

This clonotype was counted ten times or more. V gene TRBV5-4 combines with J gene TRBJ1-5; D perhaps matches TRBD1 (5 bases). CDR1 and CDR2 from the germline V gene are SGHNT and YYREEE (reference sequence). V lost 2 bases and J lost 2, with 8 bases in between. The CDR3 extends over 14 amino acids. CDR3 loop: CASSFQGGNQPQHF. The CDR3 nucleotides are TGTGCCAGCAGCTTTCAGGGTGGCAATCAGCCCCAGCATTTT.

The rearrangement joins TRBV6-5 to TRBJ1-5; tentative D call: TRBD1 (5 bases). The CDR3 sequence is 15 residues long. Germline V gene sequence: CDR1 MNHEY, CDR2 SVGAGI. Between the trimmed V and J ends, which lost 5 bases and 7 bases, there was a span of 18 bases. The CDR3, as DNA: TGTGCCAGCAGTCCTCTGGGGGGGTCGAGGCAGCCCCAGCATTTT. Its translation: CASSPLGGSRQPQHF.

In DNA form, the CDR3 reads TGCAGTGCTAGTGATGGAGCTGGCTACACCTTC. Amino acids: CSASDGAGYTF. The chain is built from TRBV20-1 and TRBJ1-2, with D uncertain. The V gene lost 3 bases and the J gene lost 7 bases, with 9 bases spanning the gap. The CDR3 covers 11 residues. Per germline, CDR1 DFQATT and CDR2 SNEGSKA (reference sequence).

The chain combines TRBV4-3 with TRBJ2-5; D gene unclear. Trimming took off 4 bases at V and 1 base at J, with 13 bases between the two ends. CDR1 is LGHNA, CDR2 YSLEER, per germline. The CDR3 sequence is 15 residues long. The chain's CDR3 is CASSPEVKVQETQYF. CDR3 nucleotide sequence: TGCGCCAGCAGCCCAGAGGTCAAGGTCCAAGAGACCCAGTACTTC.

There are a few counts of this clonotype. The chain combines TRBV5-6 with TRBJ1-1; D gene unclear. Germline V gene sequence: CDR1 SGHDT, CDR2 YYEEEE. The CDR3 extends over 14 amino acids. The V and J ends lost 2 bases and 5 bases respectively, with 13 bases between them. The CDR3 region is CASSLDDLGTEAFF. CDR3 nucleotide sequence: TGTGCCAGCAGCTTAGATGATCTAGGGACTGAAGCTTTCTTT.

This clonotype was seen ten or more times. The CDR3 is CASTGAAFGSILTQYF. The CDR3 nucleotides read TGTGCCAGCACAGGGGCGGCTTTCGGCTCCATACTTACGCAGTATTTT. The chain combines TRBV28 with TRBJ2-3; D perhaps matches TRBD1 (6 bases). V lost 7 bases and J 8 bases, leaving 25 bases between the germline ends. This CDR3 is built from 16 residues. The V gene's germline CDR1 is MDHEN and CDR2 SYDVKM.

This clonotype has a handful of counts. V gene TRBV6-2 or TRBV6-3 combines with J gene TRBJ2-7, with 7 bases matching TRBD1. Germline CDR1 reads MNHEY; CDR2 reads SVGEGT. Trimming cost V 5 bases and J 4 bases; bases outside gene matches: 2. The CDR3 runs 12 residues. The CDR3 coding sequence is TGTGCCAGCAGTAACAGGGGTTACGAGCAGTACTTC. Translation gives CASSNRGYEQYF.

This clonotype was recorded a few times. One junction end does not reproduce the germline sequence, and a read error may be involved. This chain links TRBV5-1 with TRBJ2-7; D call uncertain. Germline assignment: CDR1 SGHRS and CDR2 YFSETQ. The CDR3 has 11 residues. As DNA, the CDR3 is TGCGCCAGCAGCTCATCCTCCGAGCAGTACTTC. It yields the protein CASSSSSEQYF.

This clonotype came up a few times. V gene TRBV7-9 combines with J gene TRBJ1-3; perhaps TRBD1 as D (5 bases). CDR1 is SEHNR and CDR2 is FQNEAQ in the germline V gene (reference sequence). The length of the CDR3 is 14 residues. Trimming took off 9 bases at V and 0 bases at J, with 12 bases between the two ends. CDR3 coding DNA: TGTGCCAGTGAACAGGAGTTCTCTGGAAACACCATATATTTT. This gives the protein CASEQEFSGNTIYF.

The chain carries TRBV29-1 and TRBJ1-1; perhaps TRBD1 as D (5 bases). The V end lost 2 bases, the J end lost 7 bases, and 8 bases lay between the germline ends. Looked up from germline, CDR1 is SQVTM and CDR2 is ANQGSEA. The CDR3 spans 11 residues. The CDR3: CSVEFGGEAFF. Here the CDR3 DNA reads TGCAGCGTTGAATTCGGGGGTGAAGCTTTCTTT.

This clonotype was observed a handful of times. The V and J genes are TRBV7-9 and TRBJ2-5, with 12 bases matching TRBD2. Germline V gene data show CDR1 as SEHNR and CDR2 as FQNEAQ (reference sequence). This CDR3 contains 16 residues. V was pared by 1 base and J by 5 bases, with 5 bases of the junction left unmatched. Here the CDR3 reads CASSLGLAGVKETQYF. Here the CDR3 DNA reads TGTGCCAGCAGCTTAGGACTAGCGGGAGTAAAGGAGACCCAGTACTTC.

This clonotype was observed a handful of times. The J gene is TRBJ2-1, the V gene TRBV10-3; a weak D match, TRBD2 (5 bases). Deletions cut 0 bases from V and 6 bases from J, with 6 bases between. Germline-derived CDR1 and CDR2 are ENHRY and SYGVKD. The CDR3 totals 13 residues. CDR3 DNA: TGTGCCATCAGTGAGTCTAGCGTCAATGAGCAGTTCTTC. Translated, it gives CAISESSVNEQFF.

This clonotype appeared a few times. V usage is TRBV6-1 and J usage is TRBJ1-5; D ambiguous. Germline V gene data show CDR1 as MNHNS and CDR2 as SASEGT. This CDR3 region has 16 residues. Trimming cost V 7 bases and J 1 base, with 17 bases left between them. CDR3 residues: CASTPVEEWSNQPQHF. In DNA, the CDR3 is TGTGCCAGCACCCCCGTCGAGGAATGGAGCAATCAGCCCCAGCATTTT.

This clonotype was observed a handful of times. This chain joins TRBV28 and TRBJ2-5; 10 positions agree with TRBD2. This CDR3 has 18 residues. With V trimmed by 8 bases and J by 5 bases, 20 bases remained unmatched. CDR1 is MDHEN and CDR2 is SYDVKM in the germline V gene. CDR3 nucleotides: TGTGCCAGCCGCCCTGGGCTAGCGGGAGATGTGGGTCGGGAGACCCAGTACTTC. Its protein product is CASRPGLAGDVGRETQYF.

This clonotype has at least ten counts. This rearrangement joins TRBV14 to TRBJ2-1; D gene uncertain. Trimming took 3 bases from V and 12 from J, leaving 12 bases between them. Looked up from germline, CDR1 is SGHDN and CDR2 is FVKESK. This CDR3 is built from 12 residues. The DNA for the CDR3 is TGTGCCAGCAGCCACGATGGAGTAGGGCAGTTCTTC. Its translation: CASSHDGVGQFF.

This clonotype was found a few times. This chain joins TRBV15 and TRBJ2-3, with TRBD2 identical over 7 bases. Per germline, CDR1 LNHNV and CDR2 YYDKDF (reference sequence). Germline trimming cut 7 bases from V and 0 bases from J; bases unmatched to any gene: 1. There are 13 residues in the CDR3. The CDR3 is CATKRESTDTQYF. The DNA for the CDR3 is TGTGCCACCAAGCGGGAAAGCACAGATACGCAGTATTTT.

This clonotype was observed a few times. V usage is TRBV2 and J usage is TRBJ2-7, with 8 bases lining up with TRBD1. This CDR3 comprises 14 residues. V was pared by 6 bases and J by 3 bases, with 7 bases of the junction left unmatched. Germline V lookup: CDR1 SNHLY, CDR2 FYNNEI. This CDR3 is CASSAGQGGYEQYF. The CDR3 DNA is TGTGCCAGCAGCGCTGGACAGGGAGGCTACGAGCAGTACTTC.

The gene calls are TRBV20-1 and TRBJ1-1, with D possibly TRBD1 on 5 matching bases. CDR1 is DFQATT and CDR2 is SNEGSKA in the germline V gene (reference sequence). There are 16 residues in the CDR3. The germline V and J ends were trimmed by 2 bases and 0 bases, with 16 bases remaining between them. CDR3 protein: CSARPPPDILNTEAFF. The CDR3, as DNA: TGCAGTGCTAGACCCCCCCCGGACATCCTGAACACTGAAGCTTTCTTT.

This clonotype was recorded a few times. This chain connects TRBV4-3 to TRBJ2-3, with D unclear. The CDR3 runs to 17 residues. The germline gives CDR1 LGHNA, CDR2 YSLEER. V gave up 0 bases and J gave up 2 bases, with 15 bases separating them. The CDR3 spells CASSQDFVTIHTDTQYF. The DNA of the CDR3 is TGCGCCAGCAGCCAAGATTTCGTGACCATACACACAGATACGCAGTATTTT.

This clonotype was seen at least ten times. The gene calls are TRBV7-6 and TRBJ1-1; TRBD1 agrees at 7 bases. The length of the CDR3 is 14 residues. CDR1 and CDR2 from the germline V gene are SGHVS and FNYEAQ. J lost 5 bases, V lost 5 bases, and 8 bases had no gene match. CDR3 sequence (DNA): TGTGCCAGCAGCGCAAAGGAACAGGGGACTGAAGCTTTCTTT. It translates to CASSAKEQGTEAFF.

This clonotype was counted ten times or more. This sequence joins TRBV24-1 and TRBJ2-3, with 9 bases fitting TRBD1. V dropped 5 bases and J dropped 1; count of bases not matched to a gene: 9. Germline V gives CDR1 KGHDR, CDR2 SFDVKD. The CDR3 sequence is 17 residues long. DNA of the CDR3: TGTGCCACCAGTGGACCACAGGGGGCAGAGCGCACAGATACGCAGTATTTT. It is translated as CATSGPQGAERTDTQYF.

Remarks on this clonotype: Compared with germline, one end of the junction differs, possibly owing to a read error. The V call is TRBV7-3, the J call TRBJ2-3; D possibly corresponds to TRBD2 (6 bases). Germline CDR1 reads SGHTA; CDR2 reads FQGTGA. This CDR3 is 17 amino acids long. The CDR3 DNA is TGTGCCATCAGCTTAACCCCGGGACTCACTAGCACAGATACGCAGTATTTT. This gives the protein CAISLTPGLTSTDTQYF.

The genes are TRBV20-1 and TRBJ1-2; no firm D call. With 0 bases removed from V and 3 bases from J, the gap between germline ends came to 8 bases. CDR3 length: 13 residues. Germline values: CDR1 DFQATT, CDR2 SNEGSKA (reference sequence). CDR3 residues: CSARDLRDYGYTF. CDR3 sequence (DNA): TGCAGTGCTAGAGATCTTAGGGACTATGGCTACACCTTC.

The chain carries TRBV30 and TRBJ2-7, with D perhaps matching TRBD1 or TRBD2 (5 bases each). Looked up from germline, CDR1 is GTSNPN and CDR2 is SVGIG (reference sequence). This CDR3 region has 14 residues. Trimming cost V 0 bases and J 0 bases, with 9 bases left between them. This chain's CDR3 is CAWSVGTYSYEQYF. The CDR3 DNA follows: TGTGCCTGGAGTGTTGGGACCTACTCCTACGAGCAGTACTTC.

To note about this clonotype: One end of the junction fails to match germline, which may point to a read error. J is TRBJ1-1 and V is TRBV11-1; D perhaps matches TRBD1 (5 bases). From germline, CDR1 is SGHAT and CDR2 FQDESV (reference sequence). This CDR3 region has 15 residues. The CDR3 region is CARSLSFDQGSEAFF. CDR3 nucleotides: TGTGCCAGAAGCTTATCCTTCGATCAGGGCTCTGAAGCTTTCTTT.

This clonotype showed up just a few times. CDR3: CASSSNIAGGGSNEQFF. The CDR3 DNA reads as TGTGCCAGCAGTTCCAATATTGCTGGGGGGGGGTCCAATGAGCAGTTCTTC. The chain couples TRBV27 to TRBJ2-1, with 7 nucleotides matching TRBD2. J gave up 6 bases and V 4 bases, and 15 bases lay outside the gene matches. This CDR3 is 17 amino acids long. The germline V gene has CDR1 MNHEY and CDR2 SMNVEV (reference sequence).

This clonotype was counted ten times or more. DNA of the CDR3: TGTGCCAGCAGTCCCGACTCGCCGGGCTCTAGACACGGGGAGCTGTTTTTT. Protein sequence: CASSPDSPGSRHGELFF. The chain has TRBV12-3 or TRBV12-4 and TRBJ2-2; no clear D. The V and J ends lost 5 bases and 7 bases respectively, with 23 bases between them. The CDR3 totals 17 residues.

Of note for this clonotype: The junction does not match germline at one end; this may be a read error. The rearrangement links TRBV7-2 to TRBJ2-3; no clear D gene. Germline V CDR1 and CDR2: SGHTA, FQGNSA. CDR3 size: 16 residues. CDR3 region: CASSLATIGSTDTQCF. The CDR3 DNA sequence: TGTGCCAGCAGCTTAGCAACGATCGGCAGCACAGATACGCAGTGTTTT.